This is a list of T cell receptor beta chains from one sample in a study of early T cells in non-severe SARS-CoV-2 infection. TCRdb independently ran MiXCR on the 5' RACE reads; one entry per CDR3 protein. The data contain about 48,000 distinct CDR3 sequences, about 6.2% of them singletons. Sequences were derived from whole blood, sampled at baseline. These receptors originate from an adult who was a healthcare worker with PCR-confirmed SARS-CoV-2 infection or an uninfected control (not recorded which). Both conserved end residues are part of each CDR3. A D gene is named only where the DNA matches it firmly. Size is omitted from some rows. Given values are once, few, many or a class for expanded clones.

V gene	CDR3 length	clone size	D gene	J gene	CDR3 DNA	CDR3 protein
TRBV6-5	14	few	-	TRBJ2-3	TGTGCCAGCAGCCCCTCTTTGGGTCGGGATACGCAGTATTTT	CASSPSLGRDTQYF
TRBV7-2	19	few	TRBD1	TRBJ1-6	TGTGCCAGCAGCTCACTCCGGACAGGGTGGGGATCCCATAATTCACCCCTCCACTTT	CASSSLRTGWGSHNSPLHF
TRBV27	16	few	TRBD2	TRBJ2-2	TGTGCCAGCAGTTTATTCCTAGCGGGAAAGGCCGGGGAGCTGTTTTTT	CASSLFLAGKAGELFF
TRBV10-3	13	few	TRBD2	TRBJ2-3	TGTGCCATCAGTAGCGGGACCACAGATACGCAGTATTTT	CAISSGTTDTQYF
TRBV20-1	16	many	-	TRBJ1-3	TGCAGTGCTAGTTGGACAGCGATACCCTCTGGAAACACCATATATTTT	CSASWTAIPSGNTIYF
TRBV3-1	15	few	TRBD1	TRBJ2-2	TGTGCCAGCAGCCAAGCTAGGGGGCGTGCCGGGGAGCTGTTTTTT	CASSQARGRAGELFF
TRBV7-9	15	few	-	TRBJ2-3	TGTGCCAGCAGCTTAGGGGCTATTCGGACAGATACGCAGTATTTT	CASSLGAIRTDTQYF
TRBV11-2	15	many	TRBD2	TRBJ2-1	TGTGCCAGCAGACTCGGACTAGCGGAAAGCAATGAGCAGTTCTTC	CASRLGLAESNEQFF
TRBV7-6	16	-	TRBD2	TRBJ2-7	TGTGCCAGCAGCTTATTTACTAGCGGGAGCTCCTACGAGCAGTACTTC	CASSLFTSGSSYEQYF
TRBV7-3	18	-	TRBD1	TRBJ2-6	TGTGCCAGCAGCTTAATTGGGACAGGACTCTCTGGGGCCAACGTCCTGACTTTC	CASSLIGTGLSGANVLTF
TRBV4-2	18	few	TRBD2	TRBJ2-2	TGTGCCAGCAGCCGCCAATTCCCCGGGGGGACGAACACCGGGGAGCTGTTTTTT	CASSRQFPGGTNTGELFF
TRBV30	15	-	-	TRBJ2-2	TGTGCCTGGAGGGCCGGGACCTTCGGACCCGGGGAGCTGTTTTTT	CAWRAGTFGPGELFF
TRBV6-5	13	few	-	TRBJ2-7	TGTGCCAGCAGGGATACAGGGTTAGGGGAGCAGTACTTC	CASRDTGLGEQYF
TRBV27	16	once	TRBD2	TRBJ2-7	TGTGCCAGCAGTTTAACCCCCGGACTAGCGGGATTCGAGCAGTACTTC	CASSLTPGLAGFEQYF
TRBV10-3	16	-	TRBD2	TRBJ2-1	TGTGCCATCAGTGAACGGACTAGCGGGACCTACAATGAGCAGTTCTTC	CAISERTSGTYNEQFF
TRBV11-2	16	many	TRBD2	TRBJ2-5	TGTGCCAGCAGCTTAGGGGCGACGGGGGGCCAAGAGACCCAGTACTTC	CASSLGATGGQETQYF
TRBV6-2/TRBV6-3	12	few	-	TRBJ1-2	TGTGCCATCCCCGACAACTTCGACGGCTACACCTTC	CAIPDNFDGYTF
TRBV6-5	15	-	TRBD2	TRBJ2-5	TGTGCCAGCACCAATATTCTAGCGGGAGGGGAGACCCAGTACTTC	CASTNILAGGETQYF
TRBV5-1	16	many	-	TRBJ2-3	TGCGCCAGCAGCTACGGAAGTGGAGGCAGGGCAGATACGCAGTATTTT	CASSYGSGGRADTQYF
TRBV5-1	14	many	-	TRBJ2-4	TGCGCCAGCAGCTTAGAGGGAGAGAGGAACATTCAGTACTTC	CASSLEGERNIQYF
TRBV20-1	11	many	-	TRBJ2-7	TGCAGTGCTGCTCAGGGTTACGAGCAGTACTTC	CSAAQGYEQYF
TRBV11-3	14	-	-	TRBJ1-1	TGTGCCAGCAGCTTAGGGGGTTCAGGCCCTGAAGCTTTCTTT	CASSLGGSGPEAFF
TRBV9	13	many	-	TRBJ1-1	TGTGCCAGCAGCGTAGCGGTGAACACTGAAGCTTTCTTT	CASSVAVNTEAFF
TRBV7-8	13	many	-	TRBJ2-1	TGTGCCAGCAGCTTAGTTGTCTACAATGAGCAGTTCTTC	CASSLVVYNEQFF
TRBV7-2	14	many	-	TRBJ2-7	TGTGCCAGCGCTCCTTTGGAGTTTACCTACGAGCAGTACTTC	CASAPLEFTYEQYF
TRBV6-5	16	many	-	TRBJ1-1	TGTGCCAGCAGGGACCCCGGGGCAGGGGCGAACACTGAAGCTTTCTTT	CASRDPGAGANTEAFF
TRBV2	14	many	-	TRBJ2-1	TGTGCCAGCAAGGGCACTAGCCGATACAATGAGCAGTTCTTC	CASKGTSRYNEQFF
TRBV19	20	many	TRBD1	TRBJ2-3	TGTGCCAGTAGTAAGAGGGCAGGGGGCCCATCCTATCCAAGCACAGATACGCAGTATTTT	CASSKRAGGPSYPSTDTQYF
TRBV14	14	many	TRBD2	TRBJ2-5	TGTGCCAGCAGCCAAGGACTAGCGGGAGAGACCCAGTACTTC	CASSQGLAGETQYF
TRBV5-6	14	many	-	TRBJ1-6	TGTGCCAGCAGCTTTACGGGGGGCACGAAGCCCCTCCACTTT	CASSFTGGTKPLHF
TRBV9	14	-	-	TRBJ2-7	TGTGCCAGCAGCACCGGGACGATTAATGGGGAGCAGTACTTC	CASSTGTINGEQYF
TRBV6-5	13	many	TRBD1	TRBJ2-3	TGTGCCAGCTGGGAACAGGGGGGTCGGGCGCAGTATTTT	CASWEQGGRAQYF
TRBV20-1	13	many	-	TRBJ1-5	TGCAGTGCTACCCGGGGAGACAATCAGCCCCAGCATTTT	CSATRGDNQPQHF
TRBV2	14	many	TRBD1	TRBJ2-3	TGTGCCAGCATCGGACAGGGTGCGACAGATACGCAGTATTTT	CASIGQGATDTQYF
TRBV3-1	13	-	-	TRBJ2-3	TGTGCCAGCAGCCAAGATGAGCAGGACGCGCAGTATTTT	CASSQDEQDAQYF
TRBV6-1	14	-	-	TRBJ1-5	TGTGCCAGCAGTGCCAGCCGGGGCAATCAGCCCCAGCATTTT	CASSASRGNQPQHF
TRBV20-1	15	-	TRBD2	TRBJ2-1	TGCAGTGCTAGACCACTAGCGGGCTCCTACAATGAGCAGTTCTTC	CSARPLAGSYNEQFF